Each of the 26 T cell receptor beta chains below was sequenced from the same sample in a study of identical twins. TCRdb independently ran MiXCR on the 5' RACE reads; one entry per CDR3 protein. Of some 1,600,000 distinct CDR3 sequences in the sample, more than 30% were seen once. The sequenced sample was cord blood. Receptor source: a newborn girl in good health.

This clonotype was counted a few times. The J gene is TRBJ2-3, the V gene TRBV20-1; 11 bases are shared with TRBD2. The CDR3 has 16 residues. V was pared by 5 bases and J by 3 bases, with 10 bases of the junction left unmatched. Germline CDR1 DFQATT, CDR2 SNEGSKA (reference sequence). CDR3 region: CSASQTSGRLTDTQYF. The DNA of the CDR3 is TGCAGTGCTTCTCAAACTAGCGGGAGATTGACAGATACGCAGTATTTT.

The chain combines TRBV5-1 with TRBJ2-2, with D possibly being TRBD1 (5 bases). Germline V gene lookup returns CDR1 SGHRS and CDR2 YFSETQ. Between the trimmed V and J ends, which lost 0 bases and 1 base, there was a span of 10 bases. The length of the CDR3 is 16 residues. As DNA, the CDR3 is TGCGCCAGCAGCTTGGCAGGGATGCGGAACACCGGGGAGCTGTTTTTT. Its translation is CASSLAGMRNTGELFF. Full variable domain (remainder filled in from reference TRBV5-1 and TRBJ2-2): KAGVTQTPRYLIKTRGQQVTLSCSPISGHRSVSWYQQTPGQGLQFLFEYFSETQRNKGNFPGRFSGRQFSNSRSEMNVSTLELGDSALYLCASSLAGMRNTGELFFGEGSRLTVL.

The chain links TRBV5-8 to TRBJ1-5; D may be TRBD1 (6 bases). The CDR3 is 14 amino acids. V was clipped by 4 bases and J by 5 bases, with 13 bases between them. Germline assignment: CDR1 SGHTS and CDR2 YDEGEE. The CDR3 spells CASSPRGADQPQHF. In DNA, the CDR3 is TGTGCCAGCAGCCCACGGGGGGCCGATCAGCCCCAGCATTTT.

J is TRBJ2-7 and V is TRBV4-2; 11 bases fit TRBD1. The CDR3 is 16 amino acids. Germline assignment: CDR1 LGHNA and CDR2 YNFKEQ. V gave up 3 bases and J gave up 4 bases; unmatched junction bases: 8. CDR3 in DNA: TGTGCCAGCAGCCAGGCGGGACAGGGGGTTAAGTACGAGCAGTACTTC. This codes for CASSQAGQGVKYEQYF.

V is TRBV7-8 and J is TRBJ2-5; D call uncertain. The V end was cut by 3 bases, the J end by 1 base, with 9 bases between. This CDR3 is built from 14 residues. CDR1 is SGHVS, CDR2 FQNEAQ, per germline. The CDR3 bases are TGTGCCAGCAGCTTTAAGGGTTTCCAAGAGACCCAGTACTTC. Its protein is CASSFKGFQETQYF.

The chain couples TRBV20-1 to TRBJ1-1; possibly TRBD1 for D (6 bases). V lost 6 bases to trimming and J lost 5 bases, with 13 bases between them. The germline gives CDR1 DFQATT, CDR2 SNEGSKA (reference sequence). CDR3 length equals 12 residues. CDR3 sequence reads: CSAKRGATEAFF. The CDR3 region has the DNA TGCAGTGCAAAAAGGGGGGCGACTGAAGCTTTCTTT.

As DNA, the CDR3 is TGCAGCGTTGTACGCTTACCAGGGGGAAATTCACCCCTCCACTTT. The encoded protein is CSVVRLPGGNSPLHF. The chain uses TRBV29-1 and TRBJ1-6, with TRBD1 matching 7 bases. The germline CDR1 and CDR2 sequences are SQVTM and ANQGSEA. This CDR3 is built from 15 residues. Germline trimming cut 4 bases from V and 7 bases from J; bases unmatched to any gene: 10.

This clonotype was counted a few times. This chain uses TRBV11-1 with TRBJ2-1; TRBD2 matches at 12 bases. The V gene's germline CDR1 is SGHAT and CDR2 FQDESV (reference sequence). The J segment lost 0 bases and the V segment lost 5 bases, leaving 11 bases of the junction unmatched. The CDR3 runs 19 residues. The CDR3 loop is CASSRMGLAGGLSYNEQFF. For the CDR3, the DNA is TGTGCCAGCAGCCGTATGGGACTAGCGGGCGGACTCTCCTACAATGAGCAGTTCTTC.

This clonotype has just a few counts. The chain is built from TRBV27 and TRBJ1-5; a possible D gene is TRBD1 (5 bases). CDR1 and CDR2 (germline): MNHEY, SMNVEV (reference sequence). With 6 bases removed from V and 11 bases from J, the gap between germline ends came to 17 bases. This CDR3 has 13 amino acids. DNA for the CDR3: TGTGCCAGCAGCATCGACAGATCTAGGGCCCAGCATTTT. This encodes CASSIDRSRAQHF.

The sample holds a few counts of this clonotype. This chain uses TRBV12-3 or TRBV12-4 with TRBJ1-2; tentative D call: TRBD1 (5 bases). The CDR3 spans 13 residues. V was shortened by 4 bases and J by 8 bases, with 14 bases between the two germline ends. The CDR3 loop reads CASSYPLGQGYTF. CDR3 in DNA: TGTGCCAGCAGTTACCCCCTGGGGCAAGGCTACACCTTC.

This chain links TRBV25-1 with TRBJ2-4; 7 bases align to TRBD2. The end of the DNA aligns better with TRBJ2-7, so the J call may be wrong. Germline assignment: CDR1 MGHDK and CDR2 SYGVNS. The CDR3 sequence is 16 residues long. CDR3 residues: CASSEYLGLAAYEQYF. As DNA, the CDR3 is TGTGCCAGCAGTGAATATTTGGGGCTAGCGGCCTACGAGCAGTACTTC.

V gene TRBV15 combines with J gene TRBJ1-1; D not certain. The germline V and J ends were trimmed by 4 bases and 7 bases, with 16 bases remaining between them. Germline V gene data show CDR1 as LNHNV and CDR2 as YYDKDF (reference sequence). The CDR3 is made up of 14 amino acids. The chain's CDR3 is CATSTRLPHSEAFF. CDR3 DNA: TGTGCCACCAGCACCAGGTTACCCCACAGTGAAGCTTTCTTT.

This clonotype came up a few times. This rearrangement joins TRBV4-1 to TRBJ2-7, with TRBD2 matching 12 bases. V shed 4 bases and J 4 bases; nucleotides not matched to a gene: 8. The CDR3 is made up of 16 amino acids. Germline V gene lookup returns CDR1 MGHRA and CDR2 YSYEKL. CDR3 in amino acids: CASSLGLAGFVYEQYF. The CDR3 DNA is TGCGCCAGCAGCCTTGGACTAGCGGGGTTCGTATACGAGCAGTACTTC.

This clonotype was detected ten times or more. The CDR3 DNA is TGTGCCAGCAGCCAAGAAGGGTACAATGAGCAGTTCTTC. Translated: CASSQEGYNEQFF. The chain carries TRBV4-2 and TRBJ2-1, with no clear D. Germline V gives CDR1 LGHNA, CDR2 YNFKEQ. The length of the CDR3 is 13 residues. The V end was cut by 0 bases, the J end by 4 bases, with 4 bases between.

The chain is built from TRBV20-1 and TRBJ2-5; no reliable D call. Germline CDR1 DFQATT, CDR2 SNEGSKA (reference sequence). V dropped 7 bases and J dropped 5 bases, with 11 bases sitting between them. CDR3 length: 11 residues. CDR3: CSVSPAETQYF. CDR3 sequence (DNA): TGCAGTGTCTCCCCGGCGGAGACCCAGTACTTC.

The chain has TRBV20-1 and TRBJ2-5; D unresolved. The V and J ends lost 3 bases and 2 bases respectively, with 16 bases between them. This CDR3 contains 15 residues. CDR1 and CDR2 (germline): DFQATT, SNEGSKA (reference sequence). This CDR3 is CSARGFGRAQETQYF. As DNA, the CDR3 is TGCAGTGCTAGGGGATTTGGGCGCGCTCAAGAGACCCAGTACTTC.

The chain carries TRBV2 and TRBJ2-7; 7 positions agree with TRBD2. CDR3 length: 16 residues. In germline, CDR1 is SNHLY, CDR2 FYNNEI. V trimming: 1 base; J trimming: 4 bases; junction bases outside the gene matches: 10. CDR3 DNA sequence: TGTGCCAGCAGTGAAGGCTCCGGGCGGGAGTGGTACGAGCAGTACTTC. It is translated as CASSEGSGREWYEQYF.

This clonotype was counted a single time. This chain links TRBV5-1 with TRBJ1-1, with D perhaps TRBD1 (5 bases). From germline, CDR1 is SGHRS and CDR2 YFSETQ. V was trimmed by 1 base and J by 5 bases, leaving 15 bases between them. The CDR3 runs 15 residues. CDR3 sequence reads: CASSLHQGVRTEAFF. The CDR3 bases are TGCGCCAGCAGCTTGCATCAGGGAGTGAGGACTGAAGCTTTCTTT.

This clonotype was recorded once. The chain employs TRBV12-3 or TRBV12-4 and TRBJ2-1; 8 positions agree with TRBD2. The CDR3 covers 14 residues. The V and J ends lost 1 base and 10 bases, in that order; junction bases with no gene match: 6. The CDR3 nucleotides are TGTGCCAGCAGTTTAGGGCGGGGGGTCTACGAGCAGTTCTTC. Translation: CASSLGRGVYEQFF.

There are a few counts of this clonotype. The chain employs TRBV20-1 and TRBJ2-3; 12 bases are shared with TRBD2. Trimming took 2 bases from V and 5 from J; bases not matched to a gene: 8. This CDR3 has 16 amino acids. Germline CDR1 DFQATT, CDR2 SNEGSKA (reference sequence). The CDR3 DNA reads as TGCAGTGCTAGAAACCTAGCGGGGGGGCAACGAGATACGCAGTATTTT. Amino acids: CSARNLAGGQRDTQYF.

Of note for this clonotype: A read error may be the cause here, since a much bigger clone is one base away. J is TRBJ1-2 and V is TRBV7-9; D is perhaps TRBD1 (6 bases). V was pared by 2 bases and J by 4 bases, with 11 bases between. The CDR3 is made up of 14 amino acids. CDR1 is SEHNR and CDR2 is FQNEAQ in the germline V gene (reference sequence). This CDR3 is CASSLRDKPYGYTF. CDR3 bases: TGTGCCAGCAGCTTAAGGGACAAGCCCTATGGCTACACCTTC.

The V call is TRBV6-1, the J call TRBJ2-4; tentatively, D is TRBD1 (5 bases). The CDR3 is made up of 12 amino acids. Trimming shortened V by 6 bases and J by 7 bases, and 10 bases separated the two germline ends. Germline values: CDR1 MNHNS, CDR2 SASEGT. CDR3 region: CASSEAGNIQYF. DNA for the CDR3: TGTGCCAGCAGCGAGGCAGGGAACATTCAGTACTTC.

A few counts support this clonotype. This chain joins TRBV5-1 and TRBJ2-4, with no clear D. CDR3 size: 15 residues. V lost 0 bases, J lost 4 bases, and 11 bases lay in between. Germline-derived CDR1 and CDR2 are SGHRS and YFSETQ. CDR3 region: CASSLADPLKNIQYF. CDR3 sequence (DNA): TGCGCCAGCAGCTTGGCAGACCCTCTTAAAAACATTCAGTACTTC.

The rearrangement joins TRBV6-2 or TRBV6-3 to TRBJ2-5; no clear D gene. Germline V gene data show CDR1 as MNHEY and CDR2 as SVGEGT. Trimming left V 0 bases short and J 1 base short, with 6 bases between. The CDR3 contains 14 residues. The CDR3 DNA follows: TGTGCCAGCAGTTACTCGGCACCCCAAGAGACCCAGTACTTC. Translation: CASSYSAPQETQYF.

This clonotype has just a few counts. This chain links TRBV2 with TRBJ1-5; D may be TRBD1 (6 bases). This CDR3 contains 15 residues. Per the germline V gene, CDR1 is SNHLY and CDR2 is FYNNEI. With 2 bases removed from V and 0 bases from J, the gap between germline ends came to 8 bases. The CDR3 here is CASSERRGSNQPQHF. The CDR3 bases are TGTGCCAGCAGTGAACGCAGGGGTAGCAATCAGCCCCAGCATTTT.

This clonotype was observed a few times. CDR3 bases: TGTGCCATCAGTGCAGGGGCAGAAGGCTACACCTTC. Translation gives CAISAGAEGYTF. V is TRBV10-3 and J is TRBJ1-2; D possibly corresponds to TRBD1 (6 bases). Per the germline V gene, CDR1 is ENHRY and CDR2 is SYGVKD. Trimming pared 4 bases from V and 8 bases from J, leaving 11 bases between. CDR3 size: 12 residues.